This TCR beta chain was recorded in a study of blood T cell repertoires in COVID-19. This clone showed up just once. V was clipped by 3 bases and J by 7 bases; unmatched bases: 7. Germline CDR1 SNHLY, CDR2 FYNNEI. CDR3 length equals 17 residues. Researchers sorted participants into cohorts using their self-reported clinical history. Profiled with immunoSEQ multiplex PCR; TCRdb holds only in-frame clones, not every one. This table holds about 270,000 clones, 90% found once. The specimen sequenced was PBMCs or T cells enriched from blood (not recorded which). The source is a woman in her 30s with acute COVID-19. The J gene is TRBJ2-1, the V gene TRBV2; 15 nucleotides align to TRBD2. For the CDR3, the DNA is TGTGCCAGCAGTGAGGGACTAGCGGGAGGCCTTCGGAATGAGCAGTTCTTC. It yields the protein CASSEGLAGGLRNEQFF.